A single sample is the source of the 9 T cell receptor beta chains below, sequenced in a study of T cells in tumors after PD-1 blockade. Using immunoSEQ multiplex PCR, the repertoire was profiled, and TCRdb retains in-frame clones only, with some absent. The sample records 20,000 to 30,000 clones, over 80% being singletons. The sample here was PBMCs, taken after anti-PD-1 treatment. These receptor sequences come from a human donor with basal cell carcinoma.

The chain recombines TRBV7-3 with TRBJ2-1, with a possible D match to TRBD1 (5 bases). The V gene lost 4 bases and the J gene lost 6 bases, with 13 bases spanning the gap. The CDR3 runs to 14 residues. Per the germline V gene, CDR1 is SGHTA and CDR2 is FQGTGA. This chain's CDR3 is CASSSLTGPNEQFF. DNA for the CDR3: TGTGCCAGCAGCTCCTTAACAGGACCCAATGAGCAGTTCTTC.

The V gene is TRBV6-6, the J gene TRBJ2-2; D is perhaps TRBD1 (5 bases). The ends were cut back, 6 bases at V and 7 bases at J, with 15 bases in the middle. Germline V gene sequence: CDR1 MNHNY, CDR2 SVGAGI (reference sequence). The CDR3 length is 14 residues. CDR3 sequence reads: CASSDQGIGGELFF. CDR3 in DNA: TGTGCCAGCAGCGACCAGGGAATCGGCGGGGAGCTGTTTTTT.

The rearrangement links TRBV5-4 to TRBJ1-2; D is unclear. V was clipped by 5 bases and J by 6 bases, with 14 bases between them. The CDR3 extends over 13 amino acids. Germline values: CDR1 SGHNT, CDR2 YYREEE (reference sequence). In DNA form, the CDR3 reads TGTGCCAGCAGTCGAGATGAAAGGGATGGCTACACCTTC. Its translation: CASSRDERDGYTF.

The V call is TRBV4-1, the J call TRBJ2-3; TRBD2 aligns across 14 bases. Germline trimming cut 1 base from V and 4 bases from J; bases unmatched to any gene: 4. The CDR3 runs 17 residues. CDR1 MGHRA and CDR2 YSYEKL come from the germline V gene. The CDR3 here is CASSQGLAGGSPDTQYF. CDR3 nucleotides: TGCGCCAGCAGCCAAGGACTAGCGGGGGGGAGCCCAGATACGCAGTATTTT.

The J gene is TRBJ1-4, the V gene TRBV4-1; possibly TRBD1 for D (5 bases). With 1 base removed from V and 1 base from J, the gap between germline ends came to 7 bases. The germline V gene has CDR1 MGHRA and CDR2 YSYEKL. This CDR3 spans 15 amino acids. The CDR3 sequence is CASSQGGLTNEKLFF. The DNA for the CDR3 is TGCGCCAGCAGCCAAGGGGGGTTAACTAATGAAAAACTGTTTTTT.

This chain connects TRBV30 to TRBJ1-1; D gene ambiguous. The CDR3 runs to 16 residues. CDR1 and CDR2 from the germline V gene are GTSNPN and SVGIG (reference sequence). Trimming left V 4 bases short and J 0 bases short, with 18 bases between. In DNA form, the CDR3 reads TGTGCCTGGACCGTCGGATCCGGTCTGATGAACACTGAAGCTTTCTTT. Translating gives CAWTVGSGLMNTEAFF. Combining the CDR3 with reference TRBV30 and TRBJ1-1 gives the whole variable domain SQTIHQWPATLVQPVGSPLSLECTVEGTSNPNLYWYRQAAGRGLQLLFYSVGIGQISSEVPQNLSASRPQDRQFILSSKKLLLSDSGFYLCAWTVGSGLMNTEAFFGQGTRLTVV.

This rearrangement joins TRBV3-1 (or the pseudogene TRBV3-2) to TRBJ1-2; 7 positions match TRBD1. Per the germline V gene, CDR1 is LGHDT and CDR2 is YNNKEL (reference sequence). This CDR3 has 14 residues. Trimming cost V 4 bases and J 3 bases; bases outside gene matches: 5. The CDR3 DNA follows: TGTGCCAGCAGCCCCCGGGACAGATACTATGGCTACACCTTC. It specifies CASSPRDRYYGYTF.

The rearrangement joins TRBV7-3 to TRBJ2-7; 10 bases line up with TRBD2. The CDR3 has 15 amino acids. V lost 2 bases, J lost 1 base, and 2 bases stayed unmatched. Germline CDR1 and CDR2: SGHTA and FQGTGA. As DNA, the CDR3 is TGTGCCAGCAGCTTAGTAGCGGGGGGATCCTACGAGCAGTACTTC. As protein: CASSLVAGGSYEQYF.

The CDR3 bases are TGTGCCAGCAGCTTAGATTGGGATTCACCCCTCCACTTT. Protein product: CASSLDWDSPLHF. The chain recombines TRBV11-3 with TRBJ1-6; no clear D gene. This CDR3 contains 13 residues. CDR1 is SGHNT and CDR2 is YENEEA in the germline V gene. Trimming stripped 0 bases from V and 8 bases from J, with 5 bases between. The full variable domain, in which reference TRBV11-3 and TRBJ1-6 provide the parts outside the CDR3, is EAGVVQSPRYKIIEKKQPVAFWCNPISGHNTLYWYLQNLGQGPELLIRYENEEAVDDSQLPKDRFSAERLKGVDSTLKIQPAELGDSAVYLCASSLDWDSPLHFGNGTRLTVT.